This T cell receptor beta chain was profiled in a study of regulatory T cells in long-lasting Graves disease. At the level of the study: Antithyroid drugs had been given to newly diagnosed Graves' patients for under 3 months.

Notes on the study in general: Sharing of public clonotypes was greater in persistent patients (under 3,000) than in new patients (around 1,000). Only peripheral blood was studied, not thyroid tissue.

Described time point: newly diagnosed GD, antithyroid drugs for less than 3 months. The TCR library was prepared using RNA isolated from PBMCs. Arm-PCR of CDR3 regions and iRepertoire HTBI primers were the basis on which TCR beta libraries were built. A single record per CDR3 protein comes from TCRdb applying MiXCR to the multiplex PCR reads. The sample consists of around 420,000 distinct CDR3 sequences, about 15% of them appearing once. The CDR3 is made up of 15 amino acids. J lost 5 bases, V lost 4 bases, and 10 bases had no gene match. Germline V gene sequence: CDR1 MNHEY, CDR2 SVGAGI. This clonotype was seen repeatedly, ten times or more. Its antigen is not known. These same data were also listed under a study on T cells in Graves' hyperthyroidism and ophthalmopathy. That work states: Investigators excluded patients with uncontrolled infection, other autoimmune disease, pregnancy or lactation.

The TCR sequence derives from a woman aged 40 to 50 with Graves disease. This sequence joins TRBV6-5 and TRBJ1-1; 7 nucleotides match TRBD1. The input for sequencing was peripheral blood mononuclear cells (PBMCs), taken at new diagnosis, from a patient treated with antithyroid drugs. This CDR3 reads CASSSTQGGHTEAFF. In nucleotides, the CDR3 is TGTGCCAGCAGTTCTACCCAGGGGGGGCATACTGAAGCTTTCTTT.